The present T cell receptor beta chain was sequenced within a study of blood T cell repertoires in COVID-19. Study in general: Sources were T cells, B-cell-depleted T cells, or PBMCs; the material itself was cDNA or gDNA.

The assay was immunoSEQ multiplex PCR, and TCRdb's table has in-frame clones only and misses some. The repertoire holds approximately 440,000 clones, with 90% as singletons. Trimming shortened V by 8 bases and J by 0 bases, and 10 bases separated the two germline ends. The germline V gene encodes CDR1 MNHEY and CDR2 SVGAGI. This CDR3 comprises 14 residues. The cohort comprised adults aged roughly 18 to 95 years residing in approximately 25 US areas. Sequenced input: PBMCs or T cells enriched from blood (not recorded which). The receptor comes from a man aged 18 to 29 who had recovered from COVID-19. This chain links TRBV6-5 with TRBJ2-2, with no clear D. CDR3 nucleotide sequence: TGTGCCAGCGTTTACAGCCCGAACACCGGGGAGCTGTTTTTT. Its protein product is CASVYSPNTGELFF.